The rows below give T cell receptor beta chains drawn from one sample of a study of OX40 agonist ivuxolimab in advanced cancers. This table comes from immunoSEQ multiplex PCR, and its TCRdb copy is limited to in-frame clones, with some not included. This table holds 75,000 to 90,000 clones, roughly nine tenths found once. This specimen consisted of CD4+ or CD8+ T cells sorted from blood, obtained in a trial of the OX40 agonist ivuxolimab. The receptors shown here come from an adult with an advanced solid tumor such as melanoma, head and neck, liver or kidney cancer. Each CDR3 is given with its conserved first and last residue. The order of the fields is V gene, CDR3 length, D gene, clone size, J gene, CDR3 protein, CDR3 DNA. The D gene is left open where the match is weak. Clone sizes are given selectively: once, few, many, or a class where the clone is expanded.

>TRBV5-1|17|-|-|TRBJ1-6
CASSLEAGSSYNSPLHF
TGCGCCAGCAGCTTGGAGGCGGGGAGCTCCTATAATTCACCCCTCCACTTT
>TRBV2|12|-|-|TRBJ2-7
CASISGLLMVYF
TGTGCCAGCATAAGTGGACTGTTGATGGTGTACTTC
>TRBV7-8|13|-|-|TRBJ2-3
CASSLVGRQLTYF
TGTGCCAGCAGCTTAGTTGGACGGCAATTGACGTATTTT
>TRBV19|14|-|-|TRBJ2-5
CASSIRDTQETQYF
TGTGCCAGTAGTATCCGGGACACACAAGAGACCCAGTACTTC
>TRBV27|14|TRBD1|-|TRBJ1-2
CASSLTGAVGGYTF
TGTGCCAGCAGTTTGACAGGGGCTGTTGGTGGCTACACCTTC
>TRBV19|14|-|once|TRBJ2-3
CASSIGGKTDTQYF
TGTGCCAGTAGTATAGGAGGGAAGACAGATACGCAGTATTTT
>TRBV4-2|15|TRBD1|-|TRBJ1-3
CASSTHRGSGNTIYF
TGTGCCAGCAGCACACACAGGGGATCTGGAAACACCATATATTTT
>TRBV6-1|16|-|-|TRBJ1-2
CASSERLNALYYGYTF
TGTGCCAGCAGTGAACGCCTCAACGCTCTGTACTATGGCTACACCTTC
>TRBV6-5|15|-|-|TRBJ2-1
CASSYSWEHYNEQFF
TGTGCCAGCAGTTACTCGTGGGAACACTACAATGAGCAGTTCTTC
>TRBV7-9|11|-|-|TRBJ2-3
CASTPGDTQYF
TGTGCCAGCACCCCCGGAGATACGCAGTATTTT
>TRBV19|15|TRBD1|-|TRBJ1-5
CASSRRNRGDQPQHF
TGTGCCAGTAGTCGCAGAAACAGGGGGGATCAGCCCCAGCATTTT